The rows below give T cell receptor beta chains drawn from one sample of a study of memory CD4+ T cells and cytomegalovirus serostatus. TCRdb's table, derived via immunoSEQ multiplex PCR, lists solely in-frame clones and lacks some. The sample has 65,000 to 95,000 clones, 65% to 85% seen once. The sample was memory CD4+ T cells from blood. These receptors all come from an adult in good health and CMV-seronegative. CDR3s include the opening cysteine and the closing phenylalanine or tryptophan. A D gene is named only where the DNA matches it firmly. A clone size is listed for some rows: how often the clone was seen (once, few, many), or a class if it is expanded.

TRBJ2-1,NA,TRBV4-3,NA,CASSQFTNYNEQFF,TGCGCCAGCAGCCAATTTACGAACTACAATGAGCAGTTCTTC
TRBJ2-7,NA,TRBV30,NA,CAWSPSRIYEQYF,TGTGCCTGGAGTCCTAGCCGAATCTACGAGCAGTACTTC
TRBJ1-5,TRBD1,TRBV6-6,NA,CASSYTGEHQPQHF,TGTGCCAGCAGTTACACAGGGGAACATCAGCCCCAGCATTTT
TRBJ2-5,NA,TRBV5-6,NA,CASSLVQMETQYF,TGTGCCAGCAGCTTGGTACAGATGGAGACCCAGTACTTC
TRBJ1-1,NA,TRBV11-2,NA,CASSLGEGMEAFF,TGTGCCAGCAGCTTAGGCGAGGGTATGGAAGCTTTCTTT
TRBJ2-3,NA,TRBV9,NA,CASRQGDTQYF,TGTGCCAGCAGACAGGGCGATACGCAGTATTTT
TRBJ2-7,TRBD2,TRBV27,NA,CASSSGGAGAYEQYF,TGTGCCAGCAGTTCGGGGGGGGCCGGAGCCTACGAGCAGTACTTC
TRBJ1-2,NA,TRBV7-2,NA,CASSLGQANYGYTF,TGTGCCAGCAGCTTAGGACAGGCTAACTATGGCTACACCTTC
TRBJ1-6,TRBD1,TRBV7-2,NA,CASSRPTGGKSPLHF,TGTGCCAGCAGCCGACCGACAGGGGGCAAATCACCCCTCCACTTT
TRBJ2-5,TRBD1,TRBV5-1,once,CASSWWDRDQETQYF,TGCGCCAGCAGCTGGTGGGACAGGGACCAAGAGACCCAGTACTTC
TRBJ1-2,NA,TRBV30,once,CAWSVAGYGYTF,TGTGCCTGGAGTGTCGCGGGCTATGGCTACACCTTC
TRBJ1-2,NA,TRBV7-9,NA,CASSLEQARGYTF,TGTGCCAGCAGCTTAGAACAAGCTCGTGGCTACACCTTC
TRBJ2-6,NA,TRBV15,NA,CATSSSLPGANVLTF,TGTGCCACCAGCTCTAGCTTACCCGGGGCCAACGTCCTGACTTTC